This paragraph covers one TCR beta chain sequence. Its target is unknown. This CDR3 comprises 14 residues. Germline CDR1 LNHDA, CDR2 SQIVND (reference sequence). The germline V and J ends were trimmed by 4 bases and 0 bases, with 9 bases remaining between them. TCRdb keeps only in-frame clones here, not all; method: immunoSEQ multiplex PCR. Here the sample spans 90,000 to 110,000 clones, about four fifths being singletons. This record comes from a study of T cell responses to AZD1222 COVID-19 vaccine. The study's findings and limits: Without day 14 samples, only post-peak T cell repertoires were studied. Clonal diversity was possibly underestimated, and the donors were mostly white British, with more females. It was only 6 or 7 AZD1222 recipients who were seropositive at baseline.

This material consisted of peripheral blood, taken on day 0 of AZD1222 vaccination. The sequence derives from an adult in good health. The chain couples TRBV19 to TRBJ1-1; D is unresolved. The CDR3 bases are TGTGCCAGTAGTAGACCCAGAGTGAACACTGAAGCTTTCTTT. It specifies CASSRPRVNTEAFF.